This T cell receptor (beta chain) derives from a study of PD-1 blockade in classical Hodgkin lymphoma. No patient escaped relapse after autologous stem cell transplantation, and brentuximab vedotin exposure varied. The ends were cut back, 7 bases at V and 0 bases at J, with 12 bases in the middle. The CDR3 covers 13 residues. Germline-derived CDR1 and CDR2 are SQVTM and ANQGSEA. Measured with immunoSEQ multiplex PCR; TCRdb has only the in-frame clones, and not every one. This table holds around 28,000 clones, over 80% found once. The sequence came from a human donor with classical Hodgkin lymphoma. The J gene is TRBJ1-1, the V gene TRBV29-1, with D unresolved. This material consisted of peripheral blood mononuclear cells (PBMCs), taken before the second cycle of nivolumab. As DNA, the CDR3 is TGCAGCGCCGAAGTGGGTATGAACACTGAAGCTTTCTTT. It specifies CSAEVGMNTEAFF.